The 20 T cell receptor beta chains below all came from one sample that was sequenced in a study of spatial heterogeneity in lung cancer. General study points: How many expanded intratumoral alpha and beta TCRs were present tracked the tumor mutation count, which was a count of nonsynonymous mutations.

One entry per CDR3 protein results from TCRdb running MiXCR on the 5' RACE reads. The sample shows around 18,000 distinct CDR3 sequences, almost 6% of them seen only once. Time point in this sample: sample taken at primary tumor resection. No cognate antigen is known for these TCRs. Sequences were derived from lung tumor tissue, sampled at surgery. These receptors came from a female donor with early-stage non-small cell lung cancer.

In regard to this clonotype: Because the library targeted alpha chains, this beta chain is an off-target read whose size means little. V and J are TRBV29-1 and TRBJ1-2; the D gene is possibly TRBD1 (6 bases). The V and J ends lost 4 bases and 4 bases respectively, with 16 bases between them. The CDR3 runs 14 residues. Looked up from germline, CDR1 is SQVTM and CDR2 is ANQGSEA. The CDR3 loop is CSVVEQGDFYGYTF. CDR3 DNA sequence: TGCAGCGTTGTGGAACAGGGAGATTTCTATGGCTACACCTTC. The full variable domain, its missing parts supplied by reference TRBV29-1 and TRBJ1-2, is SAVISQKPSRDICQRGTSLTIQCQVDSQVTMMFWYRQQPGQSLTLIATANQGSEATYESGFVIDKFPISRPNLTFSTLTVSNMSPEDSSIYLCSVVEQGDFYGYTFGSGTRLTVV.

About this clonotype itself: A library made for alpha chains picked up this beta chain off target, so its size means little. V gene TRBV3-1 combines with J gene TRBJ2-1; the D gene is possibly TRBD2 (5 bases). V dropped 4 bases and J dropped 10 bases, with 17 bases sitting between them. CDR3 size: 14 residues. Per germline, CDR1 LGHDT and CDR2 YNNKEL (reference sequence). This CDR3 reads CASSLLARIQEQFF. The DNA for the CDR3 is TGTGCCAGCAGCCTCCTAGCCCGTATTCAGGAGCAGTTCTTC.

A note on this clonotype: This beta chain represents an off-target read in a library built for alpha chains; its size is of limited meaning. J is TRBJ1-5 and V is TRBV2, with D tentatively TRBD1 (5 bases). Germline-derived CDR1 and CDR2 are SNHLY and FYNNEI. Trimming took 1 base from V and 7 from J, leaving 8 bases between them. This CDR3 contains 13 residues. The CDR3 here is CASSEVGAQPQHF. CDR3 sequence (DNA): TGTGCCAGCAGTGAAGTCGGGGCGCAGCCCCAGCATTTT.

At least ten counts were recorded for this clonotype. Since the library was made to target alpha chains, this beta chain is a stray read and its abundance is not meaningful. V gene TRBV28 combines with J gene TRBJ2-7, with D possibly being TRBD2 (5 bases). The CDR3 has 14 residues. Per the germline V gene, CDR1 is MDHEN and CDR2 is SYDVKM. V lost 5 bases and J 5 bases, leaving 16 bases between the germline ends. The CDR3 is CASSPPRPRDEQYF. The CDR3 DNA sequence: TGTGCCAGCAGTCCCCCGCGTCCGCGGGACGAGCAGTACTTC.

This clonotype has ten or more counts. The library was prepared for alpha chains; this beta chain is a stray read, so its frequency means little. The rearrangement uses TRBV9 and TRBJ2-5; no clear D gene. The CDR3 has 14 residues. Trimming left V 0 bases short and J 4 bases short, with 10 bases between. CDR1 and CDR2 from the germline V gene are SGDLS and YYNGEE. The CDR3 region is CASSVADNSETQYF. The CDR3 DNA reads TGTGCCAGCAGCGTAGCTGACAACTCAGAGACCCAGTACTTC. The whole variable domain, remainder taken from reference TRBV9 and TRBJ2-5, is DSGVTQTPKHLITATGQRVTLRCSPRSGDLSVYWYQQSLDQGLQFLIQYYNGEERAKGNILERFSAQQFPDLHSELNLSSLELGDSALYFCASSVADNSETQYFGPGTRLLVL.

The table lists this clonotype with many counts. At one of its ends the junction is not consistent with the germline gene, which may arise from a read error. Since the library was made to target alpha chains, this beta chain is a stray read and its abundance is not meaningful. The rearrangement links TRBV7-7 to TRBJ2-2; the D gene is possibly TRBD1 (5 bases). The CDR3 is 15 residues long. Germline V gives CDR1 SSHAT, CDR2 FNYEAQ (reference sequence). This CDR3 reads CASSLDSANTGELFF. The CDR3 bases are TGTGCTAGCAGCCTTGACAGCGCGAACACCGGGGAGCTGTTTTTT. Using reference TRBV7-7 and TRBJ2-2 for the parts outside the CDR3, the full variable domain is GAGVSQSPRYKVTKRGQDVTLRCDPISSHATLYWYQQALGQGPEFLTYFNYEAQPDKSGLPSDRFSAERPEGSISTLTIQRTEQRDSAMYRCASSLDSANTGELFFGEGSRLTVL.

This clonotype was observed many times. The library was prepared for alpha chains; this beta chain is a stray read, so its frequency means little. The chain employs TRBV20-1 and TRBJ2-5; the match to TRBD2 covers 14 bases. The V segment lost 0 bases and the J segment 4 bases; nucleotides outside the gene matches: 7. Germline CDR1 reads DFQATT; CDR2 reads SNEGSKA (reference sequence). This CDR3 region has 17 residues. Written as DNA, the CDR3 is TGCAGTGCTAGAGAGAAAGGGACTAGCGGGAGCGGAGAGACCCAGTACTTC. Its translation is CSAREKGTSGSGETQYF.

This clonotype showed up many times. This beta chain is a stray read from a library made for alpha chains; its abundance is not meaningful. The chain has TRBV5-6 and TRBJ2-7, with 9 bases lining up with TRBD2. The CDR3 is 16 amino acids. Germline CDR1 and CDR2: SGHDT and YYEEEE. V shed 4 bases and J 2 bases; nucleotides not matched to a gene: 10. The CDR3 sequence is CASSRLAAKLTYEQYF. The CDR3 DNA sequence: TGTGCCAGCAGCAGACTAGCGGCAAAGCTAACCTACGAGCAGTACTTC.

This clonotype was seen at least ten times. This beta chain is off target for a library built for alpha chains, so its abundance means little. CDR3 protein: CASSLDGQNSGNTIYF. CDR3 coding DNA: TGCGCCAGCAGCTTGGACGGACAGAACTCTGGAAACACCATATATTTT. The rearrangement uses TRBV5-1 and TRBJ1-3; a weak D match, TRBD1 (6 bases). Germline V gene data show CDR1 as SGHRS and CDR2 as YFSETQ. Trimming left V 0 bases short and J 0 bases short, with 10 bases between. This CDR3 region has 16 residues.

Ten or more counts support this clonotype. With the library built for alpha chains, this beta chain is off target and its frequency is not meaningful. The chain recombines TRBV9 with TRBJ1-1; 7 positions agree with TRBD1. V was clipped by 3 bases and J by 5 bases; unmatched bases: 13. CDR3 length equals 16 residues. The V gene's germline CDR1 is SGDLS and CDR2 YYNGEE. CDR3 region: CASSAEPGTARTEAFF. CDR3 in DNA: TGTGCCAGCAGCGCCGAACCCGGGACAGCTCGGACTGAAGCTTTCTTT.

The table lists this clonotype with many counts. Since the library was made to target alpha chains, this beta chain is a stray read and its abundance is not meaningful. This rearrangement joins TRBV19 to TRBJ2-7; 10 bases match TRBD2. This CDR3 has 14 residues. J gave up 4 bases and V 6 bases, and 6 bases lay outside the gene matches. Germline V gives CDR1 LNHDA, CDR2 SQIVND (reference sequence). The CDR3 here is CASSLAGGPYEQYF. In nucleotides, the CDR3 is TGTGCCAGTAGCTTAGCGGGAGGCCCGTACGAGCAGTACTTC.

This clonotype has ten or more counts. The size of this beta chain means little, since it is a stray read in a library made for alpha chains. The V and J genes are TRBV28 and TRBJ1-1; no reliable D call. V was clipped by 7 bases and J by 4 bases, with 10 bases between them. Germline CDR1 is MDHEN and CDR2 is SYDVKM. This CDR3 region has 12 residues. CDR3 in amino acids: CASNWGGTEAFF. The CDR3, as DNA: TGTGCCAGCAACTGGGGAGGCACTGAAGCTTTCTTT.

This clonotype was observed many times. A library made for alpha chains picked up this beta chain off target, so its size means little. The V call is TRBV9, the J call TRBJ2-2, with D unresolved. The CDR3 spans 13 residues. V was cut by 3 bases and J by 6 bases, with 9 bases left in between. CDR1 SGDLS and CDR2 YYNGEE come from the germline V gene. CDR3 DNA sequence: TGTGCCAGCAGCGCCCATATCCCCGGGGAGCTGTTTTTT. The encoded protein is CASSAHIPGELFF.

This clonotype was seen repeatedly, ten times or more. This beta chain came through as a stray read in a library set up for alpha chains, and its size says little. The gene calls are TRBV7-9 and TRBJ2-7; 9 nucleotides align to TRBD2. Unmatched junction bases numbered 14, after V lost 5 bases and J lost 3 bases. CDR3 length equals 17 residues. Germline CDR1 SEHNR, CDR2 FQNEAQ (reference sequence). The CDR3 sequence: CASSRTWDSGSNYEQYF. In DNA, the CDR3 is TGTGCCAGCAGCCGGACGTGGGATAGCGGGAGTAACTACGAGCAGTACTTC.

In regard to this clonotype: The library was designed around alpha chains, so this beta chain is a stray read whose abundance carries little weight. The chain employs TRBV25-1 and TRBJ2-1, with D possibly matching TRBD1 (6 bases). The length of the CDR3 is 10 residues. Germline lookup yields CDR1 MGHDK and CDR2 SYGVNS. Between the trimmed V and J ends, which lost 6 bases and 13 bases, there was a span of 10 bases. CDR3 DNA sequence: TGTGCCAGCAGGGGGGCAGAACAGTTCTTC. This gives the protein CASRGAEQFF.

Regarding this clonotype: This beta chain is an unintended read in a library built for alpha chains; its size means little. The V and J genes are TRBV7-9 and TRBJ1-2; D gene unclear. CDR3 length: 14 amino acids. Trimming took 4 bases from V and 8 from J, leaving 17 bases between them. CDR1 is SEHNR, CDR2 FQNEAQ, per germline (reference sequence). The CDR3 DNA sequence: TGTGCCAGCAGCTCCGACCGAATCTTAGGCGGCTACACCTTC. This encodes CASSSDRILGGYTF.

The sample holds many counts of this clonotype. A library made for alpha chains picked up this beta chain off target, so its size means little. The CDR3 sequence: CASSRTGTATDTQYF. As DNA, the CDR3 is TGCGCCAGCAGCCGGACCGGGACAGCCACAGATACGCAGTATTTT. The chain has TRBV5-1 and TRBJ2-3, with 7 bases aligning to TRBD1. Germline V gives CDR1 SGHRS, CDR2 YFSETQ. The J segment lost 2 bases and the V segment lost 4 bases, leaving 7 bases of the junction unmatched. CDR3 length equals 15 residues.

Regarding this clonotype: This beta chain came through as a stray read in a library set up for alpha chains, and its size says little. The rearrangement links TRBV19 to TRBJ2-1; 12 positions match TRBD1. Germline V gene sequence: CDR1 LNHDA, CDR2 SQIVND (reference sequence). The CDR3 contains 14 residues. Trimming cost V 4 bases and J 6 bases; bases outside gene matches: 1. CDR3 sequence: CASSKGQGANEQFF. DNA of the CDR3: TGTGCCAGTAGTAAGGGACAGGGGGCCAATGAGCAGTTCTTC.

For this clonotype: This beta chain is a stray read from a library made for alpha chains; its abundance is not meaningful. The rearrangement joins TRBV5-1 to TRBJ2-1, with TRBD1 matching 7 bases. The junction had 1 base not matched to a gene; V was cut back by 0 bases and J by 4 bases. The germline CDR1 and CDR2 sequences are SGHRS and YFSETQ. CDR3 length equals 14 residues. The CDR3 reads CASSLEGQYNEQFF. The CDR3 coding sequence is TGCGCCAGCAGCTTGGAGGGACAGTACAATGAGCAGTTCTTC. The entire variable domain, with the rest obtained from reference TRBV5-1 and TRBJ2-1, is as follows: KAGVTQTPRYLIKTRGQQVTLSCSPISGHRSVSWYQQTPGQGLQFLFEYFSETQRNKGNFPGRFSGRQFSNSRSEMNVSTLELGDSALYLCASSLEGQYNEQFFGPGTRLTVL.

This clonotype was counted many times. This beta chain is a stray sequence in a library constructed for alpha chains; its clone size is not meaningful. The CDR3 DNA is TGCAGTGCTAGAGCCCCGCTTGGAGATACGCAGTATTTT. It is translated as CSARAPLGDTQYF. V usage is TRBV20-1 and J usage is TRBJ2-3, with D unclear. From germline, CDR1 is DFQATT and CDR2 SNEGSKA (reference sequence). The CDR3 sequence is 13 residues long. With 1 base removed from V and 5 bases from J, the gap between germline ends came to 10 bases.